The 30 T cell receptor beta chains listed next were all sequenced from one sample in a study of identical twins. TCRdb analysed the 5' RACE reads with MiXCR anew, one entry per CDR3 protein. The sample shows under 800,000 distinct CDR3 sequences, about 20% of them seen only once. This sample was also put to use in a study of T cells expressing NK-cell markers.

Sequenced: PBMCs. All receptors derive from a woman aged 18-35 years in good health.

The gene calls are TRBV20-1 and TRBJ1-1, with 7 bases identical to TRBD1. V gave up 2 bases and J gave up 7 bases; unmatched junction bases: 7. The germline gives CDR1 DFQATT, CDR2 SNEGSKA (reference sequence). The CDR3 is 13 residues long. The CDR3 region is CSARTQGLVEAFF. The DNA of the CDR3 is TGCAGTGCTAGAACACAGGGGCTGGTTGAAGCTTTCTTT.

This clonotype was recorded a few times. The rearrangement links TRBV29-1 to TRBJ2-1, with a tentative D call TRBD2 (6 bases). The CDR3 loop spans 12 amino acids. Trimming stripped 6 bases from V and 8 bases from J, with 14 bases between. The germline V gene encodes CDR1 SQVTM and CDR2 ANQGSEA. The CDR3 sequence: CSVPLASYEQFF. CDR3 DNA sequence: TGCAGCGTCCCACTAGCTAGCTATGAGCAGTTCTTC.

There are a few counts of this clonotype. J is TRBJ1-2 and V is TRBV12-3 or TRBV12-4; D unresolved. V was trimmed by 3 bases and J by 4 bases, leaving 12 bases between them. The CDR3 runs to 14 residues. CDR3 bases: TGTGCCAGCAGTTTGTCCAGGTTGGCCTATGGCTACACCTTC. Translation gives CASSLSRLAYGYTF.

The V gene is TRBV6-1, the J gene TRBJ1-2, with TRBD1 matching over 9 bases. Germline lookup yields CDR1 MNHNS and CDR2 SASEGT. The CDR3 is made up of 15 amino acids. J gave up 3 bases and V 5 bases, and 7 bases lay outside the gene matches. The CDR3: CASSRRDRVDYGYTF. DNA of the CDR3: TGTGCCAGCAGTCGCCGGGACAGGGTGGACTATGGCTACACCTTC.

This clonotype was seen only a few times. CDR3 sequence (DNA): TGTGCCAGCAGGTCTCCGGGACTAGCATCCAATGAGCAGTTCTTC. Amino acid sequence: CASRSPGLASNEQFF. The V call is TRBV7-6, the J call TRBJ2-1; 9 nucleotides match TRBD2. The CDR3 is made up of 15 amino acids. Per the germline V gene, CDR1 is SGHVS and CDR2 is FNYEAQ. The V segment lost 6 bases and the J segment 6 bases; nucleotides outside the gene matches: 9. The full variable domain, its missing parts supplied by reference TRBV7-6 and TRBJ2-1, is GAGVSQSPRYKVTKRGQDVALRCDPISGHVSLYWYRQALGQGPEFLTYFNYEAQQDKSGLPNDRFSAERPEGSISTLTIQRTEQRDSAMYRCASRSPGLASNEQFFGPGTRLTVL.

The chain uses TRBV14 and TRBJ2-3; D not certain. The germline V gene encodes CDR1 SGHDN and CDR2 FVKESK. V lost 2 bases to trimming and J lost 1 base, with 10 bases between them. The CDR3 runs 15 residues. In DNA form, the CDR3 reads TGTGCCAGCAGCCAATGGGGTAAGGGCACAGATACGCAGTATTTT. Its translation is CASSQWGKGTDTQYF.

This clonotype turned up a few times. J is TRBJ2-5 and V is TRBV20-1; D is unclear. Germline V gives CDR1 DFQATT, CDR2 SNEGSKA (reference sequence). The CDR3 has 12 residues. The V end was cut by 2 bases, the J end by 5 bases, with 9 bases between. Here the CDR3 reads CSARPLGETQYF. CDR3 DNA sequence: TGCAGTGCTAGACCCCTGGGGGAGACCCAGTACTTC.

The rearrangement joins TRBV6-5 to TRBJ2-1; D unresolved. Germline CDR1 MNHEY, CDR2 SVGAGI. V lost 2 bases to trimming and J lost 7 bases, with 18 bases between them. The CDR3 runs 16 residues. CDR3 loop: CASSYGRTKGLNEQFF. The CDR3 DNA sequence: TGTGCCAGCAGTTACGGACGGACCAAGGGTTTGAATGAGCAGTTCTTC.

The chain uses TRBV6-2 or TRBV6-3 and TRBJ1-5, with D unresolved. This CDR3 contains 11 residues. V was pared by 5 bases and J by 11 bases, with 10 bases between. The V gene's germline CDR1 is MNHEY and CDR2 SVGEGT. CDR3 DNA sequence: TGTGCCAGCAGTACGTACGGGTCCCAGCATTTT. Its translation: CASSTYGSQHF.

This sequence joins TRBV18 and TRBJ2-2; D ambiguous. Germline CDR1 KGHSH, CDR2 LQKENI. This CDR3 region has 13 residues. The V end lost 0 bases, the J end lost 6 bases, and 5 bases lay between the germline ends. The CDR3 DNA reads TGTGCCAGCTCACCACCGGGTTCCGGGGAGCTGTTTTTT. Its protein product is CASSPPGSGELFF.

This clonotype was detected a few times. The rearrangement joins TRBV29-1 to TRBJ2-7; 9 nucleotides align to TRBD2. The CDR3 sequence is 12 residues long. CDR1 and CDR2 (germline): SQVTM, ANQGSEA. The V and J ends lost 4 bases and 5 bases, in that order; junction bases with no gene match: 3. The CDR3 coding sequence is TGCAGCGTTGTTAGCGGGAGCAACGAGCAGTACTTC. The encoded protein is CSVVSGSNEQYF.

J is TRBJ2-7 and V is TRBV4-3; 7 bases align to TRBD1. From germline, CDR1 is LGHNA and CDR2 YSLEER. V dropped 5 bases and J dropped 3; count of bases not matched to a gene: 7. The CDR3 extends over 14 amino acids. CDR3 sequence (DNA): TGCGCCAGCAGCACCCACAGGGGTCTCTACGAGCAGTACTTC. This translates into CASSTHRGLYEQYF.

In regard to this clonotype: One end of the junction does not line up with germline, which may come from a read error. The chain employs TRBV20-1 and TRBJ2-1; 7 bases align to TRBD2. The CDR3 extends over 14 amino acids. Germline CDR1 and CDR2: DFQATT and SNEGSKA (reference sequence). CDR3: CCASGAETYNEQFF. In DNA, the CDR3 is TGCTGTGCTAGCGGTGCTGAAACCTACAATGAGCAGTTCTTC.

This clonotype has a handful of counts. The rearrangement uses TRBV20-1 and TRBJ2-2, with a tentative D call TRBD2 (7 bases). The CDR3 length is 15 residues. Trimming shortened V by 5 bases and J by 4 bases, and 17 bases separated the two germline ends. From germline, CDR1 is DFQATT and CDR2 SNEGSKA (reference sequence). The CDR3 spells CSAWSGGGGTGELFF. DNA of the CDR3: TGCAGTGCTTGGTCGGGCGGGGGCGGCACCGGGGAGCTGTTTTTT.

Ten or more counts support this clonotype. As DNA, the CDR3 is TGCAGCGCCTTGCCAGGGGGATTGAACACTGAAGCTTTCTTT. Residues: CSALPGGLNTEAFF. The genes are TRBV29-1 and TRBJ1-1; 7 bases agree with TRBD1. With V trimmed by 7 bases and J by 0 bases, 8 bases remained unmatched. There are 14 residues in the CDR3. The germline gives CDR1 SQVTM, CDR2 ANQGSEA.

This clonotype was counted between two and nine times. V gene TRBV12-3 or TRBV12-4 combines with J gene TRBJ1-1; 9 bases map to TRBD1. The V and J ends lost 6 bases and 8 bases, in that order; junction bases with no gene match: 7. The CDR3 sequence is 13 residues long. The CDR3 region has the DNA TGTGCCAGCAGACGGGGACAGGGCGAGGAAGCTTTCTTT. Protein: CASRRGQGEEAFF.

The chain has TRBV12-3 or TRBV12-4 and TRBJ1-2; the D gene is possibly TRBD1 (6 bases). The germline V and J ends were trimmed by 2 bases and 8 bases, with 15 bases remaining between them. The CDR3 spans 14 residues. The CDR3 coding sequence is TGTGCCAGCAGTTTATCAGGGCAGGGGATCGGCTACACCTTC. Residues: CASSLSGQGIGYTF.

This clonotype appeared once. The V and J genes are TRBV10-3 and TRBJ1-1; a possible D gene is TRBD1 (6 bases). CDR1 is ENHRY and CDR2 is SYGVKD in the germline V gene. Trimming cost V 4 bases and J 2 bases, with 14 bases left between them. The length of the CDR3 is 15 residues. The CDR3: CAISVGTGANTEAFF. In nucleotides, the CDR3 is TGTGCCATCAGTGTTGGGACGGGGGCAAACACTGAAGCTTTCTTT.

The chain is built from TRBV11-2 and TRBJ1-5; the D is unclear. CDR1 SGHAT and CDR2 FQNNGV come from the germline V gene. This CDR3 is built from 15 residues. With 1 base removed from V and 4 bases from J, the gap between germline ends came to 11 bases. DNA for the CDR3: TGTGCCAGCAGCTTAGGACACGACGAAAATCAGCCCCAGCATTTT. Translated: CASSLGHDENQPQHF.

V and J are TRBV11-2 and TRBJ2-2; D is unresolved. CDR1 SGHAT and CDR2 FQNNGV come from the germline V gene. The CDR3 contains 17 residues. V was cut by 5 bases and J by 1 base, with 17 bases left in between. CDR3 nucleotide sequence: TGTGCCAGCAGCCGAAGTGGTCGCGGATTGAACACCGGGGAGCTGTTTTTT. Protein sequence: CASSRSGRGLNTGELFF.

This clonotype has ten or more counts. CDR3 loop: CASGQRTIGYTF. CDR3 nucleotides: TGTGCCAGCGGACAGCGCACAATTGGCTACACCTTC. The V call is TRBV5-5, the J call TRBJ1-2; perhaps TRBD1 as D (6 bases). Germline loops: CDR1 SGHKS, CDR2 YYEKEE (reference sequence). The length of the CDR3 is 12 residues. V lost 7 bases and J 7 bases, leaving 14 bases between the germline ends.

The rearrangement uses TRBV13 and TRBJ2-1; D not certain. The V end lost 2 bases, the J end lost 3 bases, and 8 bases lay between the germline ends. Germline V gene sequence: CDR1 PRHDT, CDR2 FYEKMQ (reference sequence). The CDR3 is 14 residues long. CDR3 protein: CASSLPLFYNEQFF. The CDR3 DNA sequence: TGTGCCAGCAGCTTACCCTTGTTCTACAATGAGCAGTTCTTC.

In this sample, this clonotype turned up many times. Here the CDR3 reads CASSSPIVNTGELFF. Here the CDR3 DNA reads TGCGCCAGCAGTTCGCCTATAGTAAACACCGGGGAGCTGTTTTTT. The chain recombines TRBV5-1 with TRBJ2-2; D unclear. V lost 5 bases, J lost 2 bases, and 13 bases lay in between. There are 15 residues in the CDR3. The germline CDR1 and CDR2 sequences are SGHRS and YFSETQ. The entire variable domain, with the rest obtained from reference TRBV5-1 and TRBJ2-2, is as follows: KAGVTQTPRYLIKTRGQQVTLSCSPISGHRSVSWYQQTPGQGLQFLFEYFSETQRNKGNFPGRFSGRQFSNSRSEMNVSTLELGDSALYLCASSSPIVNTGELFFGEGSRLTVL.

This clonotype was seen a few times. The V and J genes are TRBV12-3 or TRBV12-4 and TRBJ2-1, with D possibly matching TRBD2 (5 bases). Trimming took off 6 bases at V and 5 bases at J, with 14 bases between the two ends. The CDR3 has 14 amino acids. CDR3 coding DNA: TGTGCCAGCAGGGGAGTTAGCGATAACAATGAGCAGTTCTTC. Translated, it gives CASRGVSDNNEQFF.

V and J are TRBV20-1 and TRBJ2-5; weak D call: TRBD2 (6 bases). The CDR3 runs 13 residues. From germline, CDR1 is DFQATT and CDR2 SNEGSKA (reference sequence). V lost 1 base and J 7 bases, leaving 13 bases between the germline ends. The CDR3 is CSARGRLGGTQYF. In nucleotides, the CDR3 is TGCAGTGCTAGAGGCCGGTTGGGAGGGACCCAGTACTTC.

This clonotype was detected only once. The chain recombines TRBV7-2 with TRBJ1-1, with D possibly TRBD1 on 5 matching bases. The CDR3 contains 13 residues. Per germline, CDR1 SGHTA and CDR2 FQGNSA. With 3 bases removed from V and 7 bases from J, the gap between germline ends came to 12 bases. CDR3 protein: CASSFGTVLEAFF. For the CDR3, the DNA is TGTGCCAGCAGCTTTGGGACGGTTCTTGAAGCTTTCTTT.

This clonotype was counted only a few times. V gene TRBV29-1 combines with J gene TRBJ1-1, with a weak D call TRBD1 (6 bases). Trimming took 6 bases from V and 4 from J, leaving 18 bases between them. CDR1 SQVTM and CDR2 ANQGSEA come from the germline V gene. The CDR3 length is 14 residues. The CDR3 protein is CSVSIQGMSTEAFF. In DNA, the CDR3 is TGCAGCGTCTCGATACAGGGCATGAGCACTGAAGCTTTCTTT.

This clonotype has a count of ten or more. The V call is TRBV12-3 or TRBV12-4, the J call TRBJ2-3; 12 bases align to TRBD2. V shed 7 bases and J 5 bases; nucleotides not matched to a gene: 10. CDR3 length: 16 residues. The CDR3 nucleotides are TGTGCCAGCACCCCTCGGGCTAGCGGGAGGGGAGATACGCAGTATTTT. It encodes CASTPRASGRGDTQYF.

This clonotype turned up a few times. This chain links TRBV7-9 with TRBJ2-3, with D unclear. This CDR3 comprises 13 residues. Germline values: CDR1 SEHNR, CDR2 FQNEAQ (reference sequence). Trimming removed 5 bases from V and 4 bases from J, with 10 bases in between. The DNA of the CDR3 is TGTGCCAGCAGCCTACTGATCCCAGATACGCAGTATTTT. Its protein is CASSLLIPDTQYF.

In nucleotides, the CDR3 is TGCGCCAGCAGCTTGGAAACGGGGGCTAATACGCAGTATTTT. This codes for CASSLETGANTQYF. The chain combines TRBV5-1 with TRBJ2-3, with D possibly being TRBD1 or TRBD2 (6 bases each). V lost 0 bases and J 7 bases, leaving 12 bases between the germline ends. The germline CDR1 and CDR2 sequences are SGHRS and YFSETQ. There are 14 residues in the CDR3.